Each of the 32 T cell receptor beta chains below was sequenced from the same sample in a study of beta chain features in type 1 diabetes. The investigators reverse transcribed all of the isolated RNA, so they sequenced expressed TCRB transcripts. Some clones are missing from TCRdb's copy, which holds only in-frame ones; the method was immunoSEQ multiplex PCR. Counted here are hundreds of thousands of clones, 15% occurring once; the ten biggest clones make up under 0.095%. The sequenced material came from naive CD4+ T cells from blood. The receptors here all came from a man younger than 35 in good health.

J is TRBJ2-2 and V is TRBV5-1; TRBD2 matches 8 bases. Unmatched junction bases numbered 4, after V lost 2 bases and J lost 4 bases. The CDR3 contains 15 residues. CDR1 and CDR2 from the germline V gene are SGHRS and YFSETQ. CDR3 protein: CASSFTSGVTGELFF. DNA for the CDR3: TGCGCCAGCAGCTTTACTAGCGGAGTCACCGGGGAGCTGTTTTTT.

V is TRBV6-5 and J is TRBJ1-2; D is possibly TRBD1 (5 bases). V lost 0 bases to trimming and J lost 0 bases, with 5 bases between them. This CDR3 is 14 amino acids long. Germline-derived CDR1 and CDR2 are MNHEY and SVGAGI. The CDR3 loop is CASSYSTANYGYTF. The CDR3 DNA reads TGTGCCAGCAGTTACTCGACAGCTAACTATGGCTACACCTTC.

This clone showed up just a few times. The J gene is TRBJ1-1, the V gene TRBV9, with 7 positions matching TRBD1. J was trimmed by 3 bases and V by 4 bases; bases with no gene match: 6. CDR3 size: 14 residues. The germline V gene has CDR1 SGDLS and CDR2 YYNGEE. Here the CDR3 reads CASSYGQVYTEAFF. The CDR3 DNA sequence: TGTGCCAGCAGCTACGGACAGGTTTACACTGAAGCTTTCTTT.

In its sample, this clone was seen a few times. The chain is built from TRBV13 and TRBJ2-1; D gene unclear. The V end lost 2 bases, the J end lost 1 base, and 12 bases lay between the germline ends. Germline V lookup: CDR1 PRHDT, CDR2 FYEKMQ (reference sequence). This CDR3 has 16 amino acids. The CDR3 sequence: CASSLTTLGSYNEQFF. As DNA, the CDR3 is TGTGCCAGCAGCTTAACTACGCTGGGATCCTACAATGAGCAGTTCTTC.

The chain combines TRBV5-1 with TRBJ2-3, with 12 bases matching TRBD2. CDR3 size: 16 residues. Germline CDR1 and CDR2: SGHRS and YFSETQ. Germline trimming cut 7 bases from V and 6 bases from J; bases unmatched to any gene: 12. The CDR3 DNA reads TGCGCCAGCGGACGACTAGCGGGAGAGGGGACGGATACGCAGTATTTT. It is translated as CASGRLAGEGTDTQYF. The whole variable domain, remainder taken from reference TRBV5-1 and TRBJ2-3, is KAGVTQTPRYLIKTRGQQVTLSCSPISGHRSVSWYQQTPGQGLQFLFEYFSETQRNKGNFPGRFSGRQFSNSRSEMNVSTLELGDSALYLCASGRLAGEGTDTQYFGPGTRLTVL.

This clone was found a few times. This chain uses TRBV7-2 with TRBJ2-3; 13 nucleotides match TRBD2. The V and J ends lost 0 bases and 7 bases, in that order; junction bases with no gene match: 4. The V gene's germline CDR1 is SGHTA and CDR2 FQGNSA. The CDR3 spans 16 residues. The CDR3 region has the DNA TGTGCCAGCAGCTTAGCGACTAGCGGGAGGTCGAATACGCAGTATTTT. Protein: CASSLATSGRSNTQYF.

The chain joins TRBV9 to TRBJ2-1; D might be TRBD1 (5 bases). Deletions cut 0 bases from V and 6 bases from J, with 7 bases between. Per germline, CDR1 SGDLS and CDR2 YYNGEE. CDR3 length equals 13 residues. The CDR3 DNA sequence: TGTGCCAGCAGCGTAGCTGGGGCCAATGAGCAGTTCTTC. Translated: CASSVAGANEQFF.

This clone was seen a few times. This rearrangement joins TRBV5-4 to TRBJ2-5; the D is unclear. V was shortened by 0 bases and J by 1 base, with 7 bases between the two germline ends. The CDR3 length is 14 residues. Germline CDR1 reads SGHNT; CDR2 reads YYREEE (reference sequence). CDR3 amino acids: CASSLVEIQETQYF. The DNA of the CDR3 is TGTGCCAGCAGCTTGGTTGAGATCCAAGAGACCCAGTACTTC.

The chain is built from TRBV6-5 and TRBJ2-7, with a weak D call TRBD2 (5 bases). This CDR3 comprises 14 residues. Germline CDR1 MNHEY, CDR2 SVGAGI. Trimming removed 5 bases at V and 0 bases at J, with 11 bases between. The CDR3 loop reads CASSPLATSYEQYF. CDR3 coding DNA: TGTGCCAGCAGTCCGCTAGCAACCTCCTACGAGCAGTACTTC.

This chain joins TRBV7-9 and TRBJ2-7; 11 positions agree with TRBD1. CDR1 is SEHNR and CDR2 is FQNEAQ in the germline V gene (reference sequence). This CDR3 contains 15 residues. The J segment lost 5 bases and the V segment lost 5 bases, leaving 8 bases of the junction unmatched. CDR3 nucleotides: TGTGCCAGCAGCCCTATTGGACAGGGGGCAAACGAGCAGTACTTC. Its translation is CASSPIGQGANEQYF.

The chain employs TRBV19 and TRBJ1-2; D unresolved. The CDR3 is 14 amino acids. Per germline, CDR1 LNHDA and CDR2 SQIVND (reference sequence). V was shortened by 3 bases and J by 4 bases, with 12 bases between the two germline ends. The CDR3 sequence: CASSIPRQIYGYTF. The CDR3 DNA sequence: TGTGCCAGTAGTATCCCCAGACAAATCTATGGCTACACCTTC.

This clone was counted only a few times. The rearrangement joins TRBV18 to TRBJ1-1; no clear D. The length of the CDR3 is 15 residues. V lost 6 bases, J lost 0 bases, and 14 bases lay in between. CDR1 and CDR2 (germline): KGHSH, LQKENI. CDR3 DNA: TGTGCCAGCTCCGGGGAGGGAAGAATGAACACTGAAGCTTTCTTT. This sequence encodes CASSGEGRMNTEAFF.

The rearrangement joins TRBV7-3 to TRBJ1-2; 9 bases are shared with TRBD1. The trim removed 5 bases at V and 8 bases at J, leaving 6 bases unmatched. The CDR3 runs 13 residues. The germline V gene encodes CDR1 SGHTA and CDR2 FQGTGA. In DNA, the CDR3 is TGTGCCAGCAGCCCGGACAGGGGAGGGGGCTACACCTTC. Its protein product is CASSPDRGGGYTF.

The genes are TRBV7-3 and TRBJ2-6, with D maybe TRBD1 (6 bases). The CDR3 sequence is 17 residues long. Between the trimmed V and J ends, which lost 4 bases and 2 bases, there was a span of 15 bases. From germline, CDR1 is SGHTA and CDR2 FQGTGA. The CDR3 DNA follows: TGTGCCAGCAGCTCCACGCATGGGGGCGCTGGGGCCAACGTCCTGACTTTC. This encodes CASSSTHGGAGANVLTF.

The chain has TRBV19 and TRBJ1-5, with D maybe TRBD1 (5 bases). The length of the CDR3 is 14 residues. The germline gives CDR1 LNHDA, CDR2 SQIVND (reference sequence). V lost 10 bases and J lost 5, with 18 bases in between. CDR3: CATQTAGNDQPQHF. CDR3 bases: TGTGCCACCCAAACCGCAGGGAACGATCAGCCCCAGCATTTT.

CDR3: CASSLHSSGANVLTF. The DNA for the CDR3 is TGTGCCAGCAGTTTACATAGTTCTGGGGCCAACGTCCTGACTTTC. V usage is TRBV28 and J usage is TRBJ2-6; unclear D gene. Germline lookup yields CDR1 MDHEN and CDR2 SYDVKM. Trimming pared 2 bases from V and 1 base from J, leaving 6 bases between. The CDR3 totals 15 residues.

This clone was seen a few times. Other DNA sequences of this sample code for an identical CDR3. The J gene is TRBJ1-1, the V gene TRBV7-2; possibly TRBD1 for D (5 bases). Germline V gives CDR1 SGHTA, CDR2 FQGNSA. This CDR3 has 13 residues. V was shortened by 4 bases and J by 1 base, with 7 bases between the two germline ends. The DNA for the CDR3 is TGTGCCAGCAGCTCCCAGGGGAACACTGAAGCTTTCTTT. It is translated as CASSSQGNTEAFF. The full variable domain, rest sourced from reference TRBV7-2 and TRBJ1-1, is GAGVSQSPSNKVTEKGKDVELRCDPISGHTALYWYRQSLGQGLEFLIYFQGNSAPDKSGLPSDRFSAERTGGSVSTLTIQRTQQEDSAVYLCASSSQGNTEAFFGQGTRLTVV.

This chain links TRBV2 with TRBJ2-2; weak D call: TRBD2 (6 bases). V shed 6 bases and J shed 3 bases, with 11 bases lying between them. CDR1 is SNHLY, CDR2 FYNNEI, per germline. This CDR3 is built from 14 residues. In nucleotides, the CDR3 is TGTGCCAGCAGGGTAGCGGTAGACACCGGGGAGCTGTTTTTT. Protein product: CASRVAVDTGELFF.

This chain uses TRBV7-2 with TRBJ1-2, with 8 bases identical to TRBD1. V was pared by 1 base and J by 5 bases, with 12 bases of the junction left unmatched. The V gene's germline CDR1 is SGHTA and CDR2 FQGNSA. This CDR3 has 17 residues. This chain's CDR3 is CASSLVGQGSEGYGYTF. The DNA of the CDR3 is TGTGCCAGCAGCTTAGTCGGACAGGGATCTGAAGGTTATGGCTACACCTTC.

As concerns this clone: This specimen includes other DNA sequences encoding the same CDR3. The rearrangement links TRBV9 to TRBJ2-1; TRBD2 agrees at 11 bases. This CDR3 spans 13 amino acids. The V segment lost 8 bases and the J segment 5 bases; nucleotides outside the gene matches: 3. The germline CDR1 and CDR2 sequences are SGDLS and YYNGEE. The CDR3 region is CASGLAGNNEQFF. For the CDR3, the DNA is TGTGCCAGTGGACTAGCGGGTAACAATGAGCAGTTCTTC.

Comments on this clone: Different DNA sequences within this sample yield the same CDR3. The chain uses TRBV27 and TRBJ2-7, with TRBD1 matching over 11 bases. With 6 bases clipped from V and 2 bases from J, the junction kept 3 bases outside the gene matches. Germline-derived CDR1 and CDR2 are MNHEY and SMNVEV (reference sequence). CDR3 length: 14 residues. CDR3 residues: CASRPGQGAYEQYF. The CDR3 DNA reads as TGTGCCAGCAGACCGGGACAGGGGGCCTACGAGCAGTACTTC.

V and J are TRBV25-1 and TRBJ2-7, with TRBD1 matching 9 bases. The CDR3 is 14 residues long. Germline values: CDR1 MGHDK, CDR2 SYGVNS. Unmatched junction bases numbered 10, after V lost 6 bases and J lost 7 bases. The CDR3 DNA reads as TGTGCCAGCAGGGGCTGGGACAGGGTAGGTGAGCAGTACTTC. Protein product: CASRGWDRVGEQYF.

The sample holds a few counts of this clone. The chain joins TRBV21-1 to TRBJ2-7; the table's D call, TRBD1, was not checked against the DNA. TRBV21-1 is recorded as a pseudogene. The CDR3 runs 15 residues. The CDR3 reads CASSKVGTGGDEQYF. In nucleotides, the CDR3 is TGTGCCAGCAGCAAAGTTGGGACAGGGGGTGACGAGCAGTACTTC.

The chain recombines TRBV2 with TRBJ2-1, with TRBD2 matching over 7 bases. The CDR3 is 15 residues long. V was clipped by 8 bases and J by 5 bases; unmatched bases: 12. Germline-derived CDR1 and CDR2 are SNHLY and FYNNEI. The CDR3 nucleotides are TGTGCCAGCGTTGCTAGCGGTGGCGGGCACAATGAGCAGTTCTTC. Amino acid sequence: CASVASGGGHNEQFF.

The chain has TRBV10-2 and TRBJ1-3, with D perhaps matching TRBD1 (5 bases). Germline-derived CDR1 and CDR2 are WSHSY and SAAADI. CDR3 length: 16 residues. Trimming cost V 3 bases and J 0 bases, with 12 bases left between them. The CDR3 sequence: CASSDDRVISGNTIYF. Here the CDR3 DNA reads TGCGCCAGCAGTGACGACAGAGTCATCTCTGGAAACACCATATATTTT.

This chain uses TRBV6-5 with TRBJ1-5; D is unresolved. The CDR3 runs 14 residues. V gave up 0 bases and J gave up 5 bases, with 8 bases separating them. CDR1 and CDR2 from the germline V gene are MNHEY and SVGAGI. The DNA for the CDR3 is TGTGCCAGCAGTTACTCGAGGGCCGATCAGCCCCAGCATTTT. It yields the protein CASSYSRADQPQHF.

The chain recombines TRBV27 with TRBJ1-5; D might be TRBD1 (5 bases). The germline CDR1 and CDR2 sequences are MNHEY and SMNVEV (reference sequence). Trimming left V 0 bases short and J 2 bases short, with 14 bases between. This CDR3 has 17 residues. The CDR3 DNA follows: TGTGCCAGCAGTTTATCGAGAGTAGGACACCGCAATCAGCCCCAGCATTTT. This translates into CASSLSRVGHRNQPQHF.

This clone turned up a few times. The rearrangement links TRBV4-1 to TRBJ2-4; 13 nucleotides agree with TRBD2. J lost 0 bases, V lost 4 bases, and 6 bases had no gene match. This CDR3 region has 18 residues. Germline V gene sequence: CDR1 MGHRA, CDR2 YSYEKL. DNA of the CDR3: TGCGCCAGCAGCCCGGGACTAGCGGGACTTTTAGCCAAAAACATTCAGTACTTC. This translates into CASSPGLAGLLAKNIQYF.

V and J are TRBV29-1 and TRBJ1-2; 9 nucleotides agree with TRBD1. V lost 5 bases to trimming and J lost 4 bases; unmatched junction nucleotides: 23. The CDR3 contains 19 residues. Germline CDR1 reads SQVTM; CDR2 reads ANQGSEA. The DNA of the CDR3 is TGCAGCGTTCCTGCCCGAACAATCCCGGGACAGGGCGGCCCCTATGGCTACACCTTC. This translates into CSVPARTIPGQGGPYGYTF.

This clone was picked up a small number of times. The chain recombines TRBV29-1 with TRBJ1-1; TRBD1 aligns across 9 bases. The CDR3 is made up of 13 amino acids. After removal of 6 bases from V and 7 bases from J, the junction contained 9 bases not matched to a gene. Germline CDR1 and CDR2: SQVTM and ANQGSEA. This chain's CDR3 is CSVLGQGNFEAFF. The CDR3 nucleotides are TGCAGCGTACTAGGACAGGGGAACTTTGAAGCTTTCTTT.

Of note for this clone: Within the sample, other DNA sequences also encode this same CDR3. The CDR3 loop reads CASSRDSAYEQYF. The CDR3 DNA follows: TGCGCCAGCAGCCGGGACAGTGCCTACGAGCAGTACTTC. This chain joins TRBV5-1 and TRBJ2-7; 7 positions match TRBD1. CDR1 and CDR2 (germline): SGHRS, YFSETQ. V lost 4 bases and J lost 2; bases outside the gene matches: 3. The CDR3 runs to 13 residues.

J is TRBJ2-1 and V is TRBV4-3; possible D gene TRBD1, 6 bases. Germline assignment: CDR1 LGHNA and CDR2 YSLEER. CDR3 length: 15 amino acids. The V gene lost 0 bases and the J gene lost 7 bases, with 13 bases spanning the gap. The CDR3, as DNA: TGCGCCAGCAGCCAAGATTCGGCAGGGGATAATGAGCAGTTCTTC. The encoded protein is CASSQDSAGDNEQFF.